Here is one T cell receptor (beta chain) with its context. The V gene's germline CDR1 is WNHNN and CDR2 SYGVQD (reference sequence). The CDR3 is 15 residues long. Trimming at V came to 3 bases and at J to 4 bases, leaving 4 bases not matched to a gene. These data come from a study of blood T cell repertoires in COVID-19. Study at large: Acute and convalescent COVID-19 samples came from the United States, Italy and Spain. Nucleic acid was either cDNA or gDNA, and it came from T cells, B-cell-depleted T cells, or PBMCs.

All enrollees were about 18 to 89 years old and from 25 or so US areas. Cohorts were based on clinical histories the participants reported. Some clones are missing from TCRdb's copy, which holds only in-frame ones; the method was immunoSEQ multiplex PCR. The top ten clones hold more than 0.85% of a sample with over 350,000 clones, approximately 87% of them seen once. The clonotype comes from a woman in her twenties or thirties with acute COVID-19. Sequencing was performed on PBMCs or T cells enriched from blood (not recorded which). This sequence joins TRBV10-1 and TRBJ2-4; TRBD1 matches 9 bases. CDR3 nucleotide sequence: TGCGCCAGCAGTGAACAGGGGGCTTTGAAAAACATTCAGTACTTC. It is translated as CASSEQGALKNIQYF.